These T cell receptor beta chains were read from a single sample in a study of blood T cell repertoires in COVID-19. The data were produced by immunoSEQ multiplex PCR, yet TCRdb's version contains in-frame clones alone and is incomplete. This sample carries over 90,000 clones, roughly 89% of them seen once, and the ten largest clones take more than 1.5%. Material: peripheral blood. These receptors originate from a woman aged 50 to 60 with COVID-19, enrolled during active disease. Both conserved end residues are part of each CDR3. The D gene is left open where the match is weak. Size tells how often a clone was seen (once, few, many) or the class of an expanded clone, and some rows leave it out.

D gene	clone size	J gene	V gene	CDR3 protein	CDR3 DNA
NA	NA	TRBJ2-7	TRBV19	CASSRTPGEVSSYEQYF	TGTGCCAGTAGCCGGACTCCAGGGGAAGTAAGCTCCTACGAGCAGTACTTC
TRBD1	NA	TRBJ1-2	TRBV7-2	CASSTRTGQDGYTF	TGTGCCAGCAGCACAAGGACAGGACAAGATGGCTACACCTTC
TRBD1	NA	TRBJ1-5	TRBV28	CASSKIRQGISNQPQHF	TGTGCCAGCAGCAAAATCAGACAGGGCATAAGCAATCAGCCCCAGCATTTT
NA	NA	TRBJ1-2	TRBV5-6	CASSLARYDGYTF	TGTGCCAGCAGCTTGGCGAGGTACGATGGCTACACCTTC
TRBD1	NA	TRBJ2-3	TRBV5-1	CASSPGTGVTDTQYF	TGCGCCAGCTCCCCCGGCACAGGGGTAACAGATACGCAGTATTTT
NA	NA	TRBJ1-3	TRBV6-5	CASSQALSGNTIYF	TGTGCCAGCAGCCAAGCCCTCTCTGGAAACACCATATATTTT
NA	NA	TRBJ1-1	TRBV10-3	CAISDGGRGGGTEAFF	TGTGCCATCAGTGATGGAGGCAGGGGCGGGGGAACTGAAGCTTTCTTT
NA	NA	TRBJ1-5	TRBV28	CATDDRGGSQPQHF	TGTGCCACGGACGATAGAGGAGGAAGTCAGCCCCAGCATTTT
NA	NA	TRBJ1-2	TRBV12-3/TRBV12-4	CASSYWAGEGYTF	TGTGCCAGCAGTTACTGGGCGGGAGAGGGCTACACCTTC
NA	NA	TRBJ2-1	TRBV13	CASSTRTGNYNEQFF	TGTGCCAGCAGCACACGTACAGGTAACTACAATGAGCAGTTCTTC
TRBD2	NA	TRBJ2-1	TRBV5-1	CASSLARLAGGPAEQFF	TGCGCCAGCAGCTTGGCGAGGCTAGCGGGGGGGCCAGCTGAGCAGTTCTTC
NA	NA	TRBJ1-3	TRBV3-1/TRBV3-2	CASSPIGTSGNTIYF	TGTGCCAGCAGCCCTATTGGGACAAGTGGAAACACCATATATTTT
NA	once	TRBJ1-5	TRBV7-2	CASSLVGGGSNQPQHF	TGTGCCAGCAGCTTAGTGGGCGGGGGAAGCAATCAGCCCCAGCATTTT
TRBD1	NA	TRBJ2-7	TRBV24-1	CATSDGTGRDEQYF	TGTGCCACCAGTGATGGGACAGGGCGAGACGAGCAGTACTTC
TRBD2	NA	TRBJ2-1	TRBV24-1	CATRGSGAAYNEQFF	TGTGCCACCAGGGGTAGCGGGGCGGCCTACAATGAGCAGTTCTTC
NA	NA	TRBJ1-2	TRBV5-1	CASSLGAAGSGYTF	TGCGCCAGCAGCTTGGGGGCGGCCGGGAGTGGCTACACCTTC
NA	NA	TRBJ2-3	TRBV20-1	CSASRSGGVDTQYF	TGCAGTGCTAGTAGGTCAGGAGGTGTCGATACGCAGTATTTT
NA	NA	TRBJ1-6	TRBV4-1	CASSHPGKGSYNSPLHF	TGCGCCAGCAGCCACCCAGGGAAAGGCTCCTATAATTCACCCCTCCACTTT
NA	NA	TRBJ2-3	TRBV11-3	CASSLGEGSGTDTQYF	TGTGCCAGCAGCTTAGGAGAGGGTTCCGGCACAGATACGCAGTATTTT
NA	NA	TRBJ2-3	TRBV5-4	CASSQTPSTDTQYF	TGTGCCAGCAGCCAAACTCCTAGCACAGATACGCAGTATTTT
NA	NA	TRBJ2-3	TRBV27	CASSSKPGDTQYF	TGTGCCAGCAGTTCGAAGCCGGGAGATACGCAGTATTTT
NA	NA	TRBJ1-2	TRBV19	CASSITVYGYTF	TGTGCCAGTAGTATAACGGTCTATGGCTACACCTTC
NA	NA	TRBJ2-3	TRBV7-8	CASSLGRSGLTDTQYF	TGTGCCAGCAGCTTAGGCAGGAGCGGGTTAACAGATACGCAGTATTTT
NA	once	TRBJ1-1	TRBV29-1	CSVENRGTEAFF	TGCAGCGTTGAGAACCGAGGCACTGAAGCTTTCTTT
NA	NA	TRBJ2-2	TRBV11-1	CASSLVMDRNTGELFF	TGTGCCAGCAGCTTAGTTATGGACAGAAACACCGGGGAGCTGTTTTTT
NA	NA	TRBJ1-1	TRBV6-6	CASIRGNTEAFF	TGTGCCAGCATCCGAGGGAACACTGAAGCTTTCTTT
TRBD1	NA	TRBJ1-2	TRBV11-2	CASRIVRQGNGYTF	TGTGCCAGCAGAATCGTAAGACAGGGGAACGGCTACACCTTC
TRBD1	NA	TRBJ1-3	TRBV19	CASSSHRRQGRNTIYF	TGTGCCAGTAGTTCGCACCGGAGACAGGGCAGAAACACCATATATTTT
NA	NA	TRBJ2-7	TRBV29-1	CSVVSGYGYEQYF	TGCAGCGTTGTTTCGGGGTATGGCTACGAGCAGTACTTC
NA	few	TRBJ1-6	TRBV6-5	CASSYSKRSYNSPLHF	TGTGCCAGCAGTTACTCGAAGCGGTCCTATAATTCACCCCTCCACTTT
NA	NA	TRBJ1-2	TRBV13	CASSLQGFGDYGYTF	TGTGCCAGCAGCCTGCAGGGGTTTGGTGACTATGGCTACACCTTC
NA	NA	TRBJ2-6	TRBV7-2	CASSQRTGSGANVLTF	TGTGCCAGCAGCCAGCGCACAGGGTCCGGGGCCAACGTCCTGACTTTC
NA	NA	TRBJ2-2	TRBV19	CASSKRTGRGTGELFF	TGTGCCAGTAGCAAACGGACAGGGAGGGGCACCGGGGAGCTGTTTTTT
NA	NA	TRBJ1-6	TRBV11-3	CASSLGLVNSPLHF	TGTGCCAGCAGCTTAGGACTGGTTAATTCACCCCTCCACTTT
TRBD1	NA	TRBJ1-1	TRBV11-3	CASSLGQGDPEAFF	TGTGCCAGCAGCTTAGGACAGGGGGACCCTGAAGCTTTCTTT
NA	once	TRBJ1-5	TRBV6-5	CASSLAGGSNQPQHF	TGTGCCAGCAGTTTGGCGGGAGGAAGCAATCAGCCCCAGCATTTT
TRBD1	once	TRBJ1-2	TRBV5-1	CASRADRGYGYTF	TGCGCCAGCAGGGCGGACAGGGGGTATGGCTACACCTTC
NA	NA	TRBJ1-2	TRBV30	CAWSGTGPEGYTF	TGTGCCTGGAGTGGAACAGGGCCTGAGGGCTACACCTTC
NA	few	TRBJ1-1	TRBV4-3	CASSQVSGQLGEAFF	TGCGCCAGCAGCCAAGTTTCCGGACAACTCGGGGAAGCTTTCTTT
NA	NA	TRBJ1-1	TRBV12-3/TRBV12-4	CASSRTGYTEAFF	TGTGCCAGCAGCCGAACAGGGTACACTGAAGCTTTCTTT
NA	NA	TRBJ2-3	TRBV6-1	CASSEVVASLSTDTQYF	TGTGCCAGCAGTGAAGTTGTGGCATCCCTTAGCACAGATACGCAGTATTTT
NA	NA	TRBJ2-1	TRBV19	CASRGAYNEQFF	TGTGCCAGTAGGGGGGCGTACAATGAGCAGTTCTTC
NA	NA	TRBJ2-2	TRBV6-5	CASTATGNPTGELFF	TGTGCCAGCACCGCGACCGGGAACCCCACCGGGGAGCTGTTTTTT
TRBD2	NA	TRBJ2-2	TRBV9	CASSVEGSGAFHTGELFF	TGTGCCAGCAGCGTAGAAGGTAGCGGGGCCTTCCACACCGGGGAGCTGTTTTTT
TRBD1	few	TRBJ1-1	TRBV4-1	CASSQTGGSTEAFF	TGCGCCAGCAGCCAGACAGGGGGCAGCACTGAAGCTTTCTTT
TRBD2	once	TRBJ2-5	TRBV2	CASIAGRGETQYF	TGTGCCAGCATAGCGGGGAGAGGAGAGACCCAGTACTTC
TRBD1	NA	TRBJ1-1	TRBV19	CASGYGTANTEAFF	TGTGCCAGTGGGTACGGGACAGCGAACACTGAAGCTTTCTTT
NA	NA	TRBJ1-2	TRBV7-9	CASSLPGGGYTF	TGTGCCAGCAGCCTGCCGGGTGGAGGCTACACCTTC
NA	few	TRBJ1-1	TRBV30	CAWSRGARAEAFF	TGTGCCTGGAGTCGGGGGGCGAGGGCTGAAGCTTTCTTT
TRBD1	NA	TRBJ1-4	TRBV6-5	CASTPRTGYEKLFF	TGTGCCAGCACCCCTCGGACAGGTTATGAAAAACTGTTTTTT
NA	NA	TRBJ1-2	TRBV18	CASSPPAPSGYTF	TGTGCCAGCTCACCACCGGCACCCTCTGGCTACACCTTC
NA	NA	TRBJ1-5	TRBV19	CATHIRGNSNQPQHF	TGTGCCACCCACATACGGGGAAATAGCAATCAGCCCCAGCATTTT